This T cell receptor (beta chain) appears in the sequencing data of a study of T-cell memory formation after mild COVID-19 (dated by TCRdb to the early 2020s). Background for the entire study: TCR sequence clusters from the two donors were found to be largely donor specific. The cohort was made up of two young adult volunteers, one female and one male, who were previously healthy. Longitudinal TCRalpha and TCRbeta repertoire sequencing tracked T-cell clones expanding and contracting after mild COVID-19 in two donors. Points the paper makes about the study in general: Clones that contracted from day 15 to 85 showed balanced CD4/CD8 phenotypes, whereas a second wave of clones that expanded from day 15 to 37 leaned towards CD4+. SARS-CoV-2 specificity was not confirmed for the second-wave clones peaking on day 37. The detection of some responding clones in pre-infection memory suggests that pre-existing cross-reactive memory T cells joined the SARS-CoV-2 response. Only a couple of mild cases were covered in the study, and larger cohorts including severe cases with pre-infection samples were considered necessary. Contracting CD4+ clones were located mainly in the CM and EM memory subsets, whereas CD8+ clones were found to be enriched in EMRA.

Worth noting for this clonotype: No cognate antigen has been identified for it. Within one base of it there is no much larger clone, and no base qualities were kept.

Ficoll-Paque density gradient centrifugation was used to isolate PBMCs. For sequencing, an Illumina NovaSeq 6000 was employed. TCRalpha and TCRbeta cDNA libraries were built by 5'RACE with constant-segment primers, adding sample barcodes and unique molecular identifiers. RNA was extracted from every sample with Trizol reagent. Libraries were amplified in two PCR steps, with a second sample barcode and Illumina TruSeq adapters added in the second step. Sequencing of libraries was performed on an Illumina NovaSeq with 2 x 150 bp paired-end reads. The study's processing was this. Demultiplexing of reads and collapsing into UMI-guided consensus sequences were performed with migec v1.2.7. Using mixcr v2.1.11, the UMI consensuses were aligned to TRA and TRB V and J templates and assembled into clonotypes. Expanded or contracted clonotypes were those called significant by both edgeR and NoisET, with noise models trained on biological replicates. For edgeR calls, the thresholds were a false discovery rate-adjusted p below 0.01 and a log2 fold-change of 1. As an exploratory analysis of dynamics, PCA with hierarchical clustering was applied to max-normalized trajectories of the 1000 most abundant clonotypes. Separately sequenced CD4+ and CD8+ repertoires were used to assign a CD4 or CD8 phenotype to each responding clone. TCRdb trimmed the raw reads at Q25, called clones with MiXCR and kept productive beta chains. Every entry covers one CDR3 protein and lists the most common genes and DNA from its rows. The V and J calls were not made by the authors but by TCRdb's processing. The table for this sample lists fewer than 350,000 distinct CDR3 sequences; more than 15% of them were counted only once. Clones ranked in the top ten supply roughly 23% of the sample.

At the junction V is shortened by 0 bases and J by 5 bases, with 10 bases in between. Reading the germline V gene gives CDR1 MGHRA and CDR2 YSYEKL. The CDR3 numbers 14 residues from cysteine through phenylalanine. CDR3 DNA is the only sequence kept; it has 42 bases, read in frame from the first base. This receptor was identified in a man younger than 35 who had mild COVID-19 (a few samples of this study predate the infection). The sample titles of this study are shuffled in the database, so cell type and time point are left out; the donor was told from shared clones. Rearrangement joined TRBV4-1 to TRBJ2-5; no confident D gene assignment can be made. The sequencing sample was made of PBMCs or a T cell subset sorted from them (not recorded which). The CDR3 in this case is CASSQDLSGETQYF. The nucleotides read TGCGCCAGCAGCCAAGATTTGTCTGGGGAGACCCAGTACTTC.